A selection of T cell receptor beta chains follows, all from one sample in a study of PD-L1 blockade in urothelial cancer. The data were produced by immunoSEQ multiplex PCR, yet TCRdb's version contains in-frame clones alone and is incomplete. The sample yields about 130,000 clones, about 81% seen once. This specimen was PBMCs, taken around atezolizumab (anti-PD-L1) treatment. These receptors all stem from a man in his fifties with urothelial cancer. Both conserved end residues are part of each CDR3. The D gene is left open where the match is weak. Clone size is shown for a subset of rows, as once, few, many or a class of expanded clone.

few	TRBV7-6	TRBD2	TRBJ2-5	TGTGCCAGCAGCTTAGAAGAATTAGCGGGAGGGGAGACCCAGTACTTC	CASSLEELAGGETQYF
NA	TRBV7-8	NA	TRBJ2-1	TGTGCCAGCAGCCCTCCAACGGGAGTGGGCAATGAGCAGTTCTTC	CASSPPTGVGNEQFF
NA	TRBV13	TRBD1	TRBJ1-1	TGTGCCAGCAGCGAACAGGGGTCGTGGACTGAAGCTTTCTTT	CASSEQGSWTEAFF
NA	TRBV18	TRBD2	TRBJ2-2	TGTGCCAGCTCATCTCTTCAAGCGGGAGGGATGAACACCGGGGAGCTGTTTTTT	CASSSLQAGGMNTGELFF
NA	TRBV7-8	NA	TRBJ1-3	TGTGCCAGCAGCTTAGTTGTGGGCAAGGGAAACACCATATATTTT	CASSLVVGKGNTIYF
NA	TRBV2	NA	TRBJ2-5	TGTGCCAGCAGTGGGGAGATATCGGAGACCCAGTACTTC	CASSGEISETQYF
NA	TRBV2	NA	TRBJ2-5	TGTGCCAGCAGTGTAGTCGTGGAGACCCAGTACTTC	CASSVVVETQYF
NA	TRBV27	NA	TRBJ2-1	TGTGCCAGCAGTTTACTACGGGGTGAGCAGTTCTTC	CASSLLRGEQFF
NA	TRBV18	TRBD1	TRBJ1-1	TGTGCCAGCTCACTACGACAGGGGGCAGGGAACACTGAAGCTTTCTTT	CASSLRQGAGNTEAFF
NA	TRBV4-2	NA	TRBJ1-2	TGTGCCAGCAGCCAAGATTTTGGGGCCCACTATGGCTACACCTTC	CASSQDFGAHYGYTF
NA	TRBV19	NA	TRBJ1-5	TGTGCCAGTAGTAGGGGACTCAGCCAGCCCCAGCATTTT	CASSRGLSQPQHF
NA	TRBV7-2	NA	TRBJ1-3	TGTGCCAGCAGCTACGGGTCTCCCCCGACCATATATTTT	CASSYGSPPTIYF
NA	TRBV9	TRBD2	TRBJ2-7	TGTGCCAGCAGCGTAGGTAGCGGGAGGGCCCTTGGGTACGAGCAGTACTTC	CASSVGSGRALGYEQYF
NA	TRBV7-9	NA	TRBJ2-7	TGTGCCAGCAGCCCCCTTCCCAGGCCCTACGAGCAGTACTTC	CASSPLPRPYEQYF
NA	TRBV28	NA	TRBJ1-5	TGTGCCAGCAGTTTATACGGAGAGGGTGTCAATCAGCCCCAGCATTTT	CASSLYGEGVNQPQHF
NA	TRBV28	NA	TRBJ2-7	TGTGCCAGCAGTTTACAGGGTAGGGTTCCCGAGCAGTACTTC	CASSLQGRVPEQYF
NA	TRBV9	TRBD2	TRBJ2-1	TGTGCCAGCAGCCGTAGAGGTCTAGCGGGAGGGCCCTACAATGAGCAGTTCTTC	CASSRRGLAGGPYNEQFF
NA	TRBV7-8	NA	TRBJ1-1	TGTGCCAGCAGCTTTTCGGGCAGACAGGTTATCTCTTCTGAAGCTTTCTTT	CASSFSGRQVISSEAFF
NA	TRBV6-1	NA	TRBJ1-4	TGTGCCAGCAGTGGGGGGGGGCCTAATGAAAAACTGTTTTTT	CASSGGGPNEKLFF
few	TRBV7-9	NA	TRBJ2-2	TGTGCCAGCAGGCCTCCTATGAACACCGGGGAGCTGTTTTTT	CASRPPMNTGELFF
NA	TRBV30	TRBD1	TRBJ2-7	TGTGCCTGGAGGCAAACAGGGGGCGGCTACGAGCAGTACTTC	CAWRQTGGGYEQYF
NA	TRBV13	TRBD1	TRBJ2-6	TGTGCCAGCAGCCACGGGACAGCTGGGGCCAACGTCCTGACTTTC	CASSHGTAGANVLTF
NA	TRBV19	TRBD2	TRBJ2-3	TGTGCCAGTAGGAGCGGGAGGAACACAGATACGCAGTATTTT	CASRSGRNTDTQYF
few	TRBV6-1	TRBD2	TRBJ2-2	TGTGCCAGCACCACCGGACTAGGGAACACCGGGGAGCTGTTTTTT	CASTTGLGNTGELFF
few	TRBV6-5	TRBD1	TRBJ1-2	TGTGCCAGCAGTAGAAGACAGGGGGCGCGATATGGCTACACCTTC	CASSRRQGARYGYTF
NA	TRBV7-9	TRBD2	TRBJ2-5	TGTGCCAGCAGCTTAGGGACTAGCGGCCAAGAGACCCAGTACTTC	CASSLGTSGQETQYF
NA	TRBV5-4	TRBD1	TRBJ1-2	TGTGCCAGCAGCCAAGATCCCCTACAGGGGGGAGATTTATTCTATGGCTACACCTTC	CASSQDPLQGGDLFYGYTF
NA	TRBV5-5	TRBD2	TRBJ2-7	TGTGCCAGCAGCTTGTCCTTTTTAGCGGGAGGGTCCTACGAGCAGTACTTC	CASSLSFLAGGSYEQYF
NA	TRBV27	TRBD2	TRBJ2-4	TGTGCCAGCAGTCCGCCGGGTTGGGACTACCGAATAGCCAAAAACATTCAGTACTTC	CASSPPGWDYRIAKNIQYF